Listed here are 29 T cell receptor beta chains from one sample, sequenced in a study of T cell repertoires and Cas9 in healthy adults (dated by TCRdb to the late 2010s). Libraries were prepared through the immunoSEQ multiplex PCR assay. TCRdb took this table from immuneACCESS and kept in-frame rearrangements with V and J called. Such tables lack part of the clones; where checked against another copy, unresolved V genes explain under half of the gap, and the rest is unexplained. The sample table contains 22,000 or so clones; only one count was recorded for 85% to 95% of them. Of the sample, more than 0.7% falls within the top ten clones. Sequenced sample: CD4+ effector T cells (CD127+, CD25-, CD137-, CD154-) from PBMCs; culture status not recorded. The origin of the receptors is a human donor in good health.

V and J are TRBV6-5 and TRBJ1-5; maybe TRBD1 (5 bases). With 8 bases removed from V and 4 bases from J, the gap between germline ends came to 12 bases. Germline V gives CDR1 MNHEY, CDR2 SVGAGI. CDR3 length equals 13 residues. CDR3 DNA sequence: TGTGCCAGCTCTGGACAACAGAATCAGCCCCAGCATTTT. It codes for CASSGQQNQPQHF.

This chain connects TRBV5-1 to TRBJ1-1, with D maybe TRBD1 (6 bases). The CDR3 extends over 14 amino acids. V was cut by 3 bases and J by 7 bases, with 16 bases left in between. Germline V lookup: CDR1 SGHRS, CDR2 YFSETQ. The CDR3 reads CASSSTSGEGEAFF. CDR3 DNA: TGCGCCAGCAGCTCCACCTCAGGGGAGGGTGAAGCTTTCTTT.

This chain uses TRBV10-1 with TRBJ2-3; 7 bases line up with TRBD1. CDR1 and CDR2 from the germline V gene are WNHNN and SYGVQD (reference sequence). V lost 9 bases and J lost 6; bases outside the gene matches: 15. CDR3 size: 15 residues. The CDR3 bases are TGCGCCAGTTCGGCTGGGGACAGACCCGTGGATACGCAGTATTTT. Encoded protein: CASSAGDRPVDTQYF.

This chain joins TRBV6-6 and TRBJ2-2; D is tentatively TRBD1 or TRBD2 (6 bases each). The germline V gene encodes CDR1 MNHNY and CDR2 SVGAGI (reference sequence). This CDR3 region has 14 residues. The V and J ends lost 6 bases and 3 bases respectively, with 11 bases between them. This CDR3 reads CASRRGQDTGELFF. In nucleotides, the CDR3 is TGTGCCAGCAGACGGGGGCAGGACACCGGGGAGCTGTTTTTT.

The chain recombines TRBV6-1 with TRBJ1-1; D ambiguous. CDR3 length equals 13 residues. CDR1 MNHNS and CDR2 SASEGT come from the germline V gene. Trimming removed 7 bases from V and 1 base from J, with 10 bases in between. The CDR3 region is CASKIEANTEAFF. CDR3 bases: TGTGCCAGCAAGATCGAAGCGAACACTGAAGCTTTCTTT.

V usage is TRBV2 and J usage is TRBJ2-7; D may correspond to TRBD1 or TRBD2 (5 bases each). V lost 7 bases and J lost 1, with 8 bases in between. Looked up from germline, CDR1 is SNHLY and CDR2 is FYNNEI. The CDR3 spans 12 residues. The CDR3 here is CASTRESYEQYV. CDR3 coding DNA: TGTGCCAGCACCAGGGAGTCCTACGAGCAGTACGTC.

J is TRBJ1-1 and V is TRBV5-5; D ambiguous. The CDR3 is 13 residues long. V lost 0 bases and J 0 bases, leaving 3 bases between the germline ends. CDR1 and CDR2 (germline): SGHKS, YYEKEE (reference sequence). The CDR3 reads CASSLEVNTEAFF. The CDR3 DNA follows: TGTGCCAGCAGCTTGGAAGTGAACACTGAAGCTTTCTTT.

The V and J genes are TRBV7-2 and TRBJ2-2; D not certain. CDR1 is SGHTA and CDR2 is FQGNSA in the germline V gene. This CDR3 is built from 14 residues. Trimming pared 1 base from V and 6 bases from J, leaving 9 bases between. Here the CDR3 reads CASSLGDFAGELFF. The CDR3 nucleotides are TGTGCCAGCAGCTTAGGAGATTTTGCCGGGGAGCTGTTTTTT.

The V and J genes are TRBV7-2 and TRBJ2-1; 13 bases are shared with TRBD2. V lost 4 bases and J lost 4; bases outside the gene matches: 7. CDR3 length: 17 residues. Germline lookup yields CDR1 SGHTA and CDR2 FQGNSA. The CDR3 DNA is TGTGCCAGCAGCTCACGGACTAGCGGGAGAGAATACAATGAGCAGTTCTTC. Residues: CASSSRTSGREYNEQFF.

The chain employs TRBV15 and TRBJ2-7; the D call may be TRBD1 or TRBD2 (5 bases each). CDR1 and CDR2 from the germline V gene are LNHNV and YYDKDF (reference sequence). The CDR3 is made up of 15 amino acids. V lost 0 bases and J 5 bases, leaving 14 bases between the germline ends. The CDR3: CATSRDGGELDEQYF. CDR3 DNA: TGTGCCACCAGCAGAGATGGGGGAGAATTAGACGAGCAGTACTTC.

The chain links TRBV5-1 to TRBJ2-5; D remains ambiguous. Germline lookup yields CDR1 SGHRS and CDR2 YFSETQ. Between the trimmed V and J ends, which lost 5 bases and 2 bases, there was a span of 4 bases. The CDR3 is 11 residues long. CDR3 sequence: CASRGQETQYF. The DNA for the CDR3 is TGCGCCAGCAGGGGACAAGAGACCCAGTACTTC. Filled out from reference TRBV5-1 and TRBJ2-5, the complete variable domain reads KAGVTQTPRYLIKTRGQQVTLSCSPISGHRSVSWYQQTPGQGLQFLFEYFSETQRNKGNFPGRFSGRQFSNSRSEMNVSTLELGDSALYLCASRGQETQYFGPGTRLLVL.

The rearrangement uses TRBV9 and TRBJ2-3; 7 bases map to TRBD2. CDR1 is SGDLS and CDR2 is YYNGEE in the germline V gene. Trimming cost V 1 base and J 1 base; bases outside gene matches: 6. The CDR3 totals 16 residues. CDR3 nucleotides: TGTGCCAGCAGCGTACTCGCGGGAGAGGGCACAGATACGCAGTATTTT. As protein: CASSVLAGEGTDTQYF.

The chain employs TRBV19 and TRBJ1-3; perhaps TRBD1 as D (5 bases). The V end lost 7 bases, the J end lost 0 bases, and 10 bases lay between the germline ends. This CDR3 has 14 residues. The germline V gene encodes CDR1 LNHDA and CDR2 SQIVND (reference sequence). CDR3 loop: CASTDRHSGNTIYF. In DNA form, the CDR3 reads TGTGCCAGTACCGACAGACACTCTGGAAACACCATATATTTT.

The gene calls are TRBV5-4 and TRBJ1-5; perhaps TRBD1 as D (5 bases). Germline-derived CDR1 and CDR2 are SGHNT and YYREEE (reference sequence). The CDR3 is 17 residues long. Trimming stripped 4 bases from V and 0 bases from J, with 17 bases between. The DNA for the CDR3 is TGTGCCAGCAGCCAACACCCGACAGACCCTAGCAATCAGCCCCAGCATTTT. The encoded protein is CASSQHPTDPSNQPQHF.

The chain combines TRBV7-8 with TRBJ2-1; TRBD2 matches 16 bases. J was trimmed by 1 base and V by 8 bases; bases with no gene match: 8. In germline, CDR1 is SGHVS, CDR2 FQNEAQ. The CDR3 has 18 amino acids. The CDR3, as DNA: TGTGCCAGCTTGGGACTAGCGGGGGGGCTTGTGTCCTACAATGAGCAGTTCTTC. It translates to CASLGLAGGLVSYNEQFF.

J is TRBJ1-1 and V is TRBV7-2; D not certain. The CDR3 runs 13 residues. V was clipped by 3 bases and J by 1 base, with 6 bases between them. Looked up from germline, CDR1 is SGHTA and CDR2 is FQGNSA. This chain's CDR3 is CASSFGPNTEAFF. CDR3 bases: TGTGCCAGCAGCTTTGGGCCGAACACTGAAGCTTTCTTT.

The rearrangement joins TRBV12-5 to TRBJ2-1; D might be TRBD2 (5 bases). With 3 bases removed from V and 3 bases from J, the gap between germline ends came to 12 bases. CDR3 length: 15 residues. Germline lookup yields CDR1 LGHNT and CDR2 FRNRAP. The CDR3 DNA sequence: TGTGCTAGTGGTTTAACCCGGGGAGTCTACAATGAGCAGTTCTTC. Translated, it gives CASGLTRGVYNEQFF.

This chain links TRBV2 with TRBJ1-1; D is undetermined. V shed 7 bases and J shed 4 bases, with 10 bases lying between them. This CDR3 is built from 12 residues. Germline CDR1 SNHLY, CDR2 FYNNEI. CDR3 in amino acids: CASKTLGTEAFF. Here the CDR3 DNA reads TGTGCCAGCAAGACTCTTGGCACTGAAGCTTTCTTT.

The CDR3 sequence: CASTVGANTGELFF. The CDR3 DNA reads TGTGCCAGCACGGTGGGGGCGAACACCGGGGAGCTGTTTTTT. The genes are TRBV28 and TRBJ2-2, with D perhaps TRBD1 or TRBD2 (5 bases each). V was clipped by 7 bases and J by 0 bases, with 9 bases between them. CDR1 and CDR2 from the germline V gene are MDHEN and SYDVKM. The CDR3 extends over 14 amino acids. Full variable domain (missing parts from reference TRBV28 and TRBJ2-2): DVKVTQSSRYLVKRTGEKVFLECVQDMDHENMFWYRQDPGLGLRLIYFSYDVKMKEKGDIPEGYSVSREKKERFSLILESASTNQTSMYLCASTVGANTGELFFGEGSRLTVL.

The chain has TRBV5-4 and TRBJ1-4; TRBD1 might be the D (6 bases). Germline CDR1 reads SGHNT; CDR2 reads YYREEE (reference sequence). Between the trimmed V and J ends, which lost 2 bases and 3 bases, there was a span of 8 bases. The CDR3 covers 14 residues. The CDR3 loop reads CASSLQGSNEKLFF. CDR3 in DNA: TGTGCCAGCAGCTTACAGGGCTCTAATGAAAAACTGTTTTTT.

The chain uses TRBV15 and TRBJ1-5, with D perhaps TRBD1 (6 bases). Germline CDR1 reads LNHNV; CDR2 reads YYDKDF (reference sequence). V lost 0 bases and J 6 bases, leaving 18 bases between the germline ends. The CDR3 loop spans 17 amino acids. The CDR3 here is CATSRDMWGQRSQPQHF. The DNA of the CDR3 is TGTGCCACCAGCAGAGATATGTGGGGGCAGCGAAGTCAGCCCCAGCATTTT. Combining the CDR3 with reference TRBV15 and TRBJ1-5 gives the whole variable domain DAMVIQNPRYQVTQFGKPVTLSCSQTLNHNVMYWYQQKSSQAPKLLFHYYDKDFNNEADTPDNFQSRRPNTSFCFLDIRSPGLGDTAMYLCATSRDMWGQRSQPQHFGDGTRLSIL.

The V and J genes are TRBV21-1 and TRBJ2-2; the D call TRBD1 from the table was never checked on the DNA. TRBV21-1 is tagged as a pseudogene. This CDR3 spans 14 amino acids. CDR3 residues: CASLDRGDTGELFF. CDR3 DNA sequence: TGTGCCAGCCTTGACAGGGGAGACACCGGGGAGCTGTTTTTT.

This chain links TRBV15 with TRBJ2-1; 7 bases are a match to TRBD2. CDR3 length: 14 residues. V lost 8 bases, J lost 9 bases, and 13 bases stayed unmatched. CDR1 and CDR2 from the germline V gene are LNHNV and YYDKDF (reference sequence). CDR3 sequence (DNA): TGTGCCACCGGGAGCCGGGACTATGGCGTTGAGCAGTTCTTC. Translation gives CATGSRDYGVEQFF.

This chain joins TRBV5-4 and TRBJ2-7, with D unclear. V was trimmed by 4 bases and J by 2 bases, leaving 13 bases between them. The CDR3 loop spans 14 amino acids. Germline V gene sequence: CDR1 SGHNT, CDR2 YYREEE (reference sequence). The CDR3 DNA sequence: TGTGCCAGCAGCCTCCCGGCACCCCCCTACGAGCAGTACTTC. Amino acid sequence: CASSLPAPPYEQYF.

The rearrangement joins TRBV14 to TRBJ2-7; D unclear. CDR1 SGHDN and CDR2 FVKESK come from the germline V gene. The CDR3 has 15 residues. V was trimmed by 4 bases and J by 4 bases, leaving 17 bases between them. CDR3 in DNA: TGTGCCAGCAGCCTCCATCACGAACAGATTTACGAGCAGTACTTC. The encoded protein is CASSLHHEQIYEQYF.

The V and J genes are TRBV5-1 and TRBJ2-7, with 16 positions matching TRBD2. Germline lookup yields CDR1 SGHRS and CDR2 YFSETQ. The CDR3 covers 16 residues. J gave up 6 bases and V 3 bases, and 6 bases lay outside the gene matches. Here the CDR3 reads CASSWGTSGRASEQYV. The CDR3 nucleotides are TGCGCCAGCAGCTGGGGGACTAGCGGGAGGGCCTCCGAGCAGTACGTC.

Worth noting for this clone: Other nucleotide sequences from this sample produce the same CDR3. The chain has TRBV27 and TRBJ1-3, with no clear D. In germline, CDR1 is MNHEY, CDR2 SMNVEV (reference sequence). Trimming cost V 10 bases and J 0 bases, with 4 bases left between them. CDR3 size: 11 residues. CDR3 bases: TGTGCCACCGTCTCTGGAAACACCATATATTTT. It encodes CATVSGNTIYF.

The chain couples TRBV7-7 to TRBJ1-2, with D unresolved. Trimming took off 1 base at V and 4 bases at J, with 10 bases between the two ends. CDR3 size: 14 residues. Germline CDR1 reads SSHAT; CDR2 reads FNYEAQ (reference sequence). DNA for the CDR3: TGTGCCAGCAGCTTAGGTTTCGGATCCTATGGCTACACCTTC. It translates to CASSLGFGSYGYTF.

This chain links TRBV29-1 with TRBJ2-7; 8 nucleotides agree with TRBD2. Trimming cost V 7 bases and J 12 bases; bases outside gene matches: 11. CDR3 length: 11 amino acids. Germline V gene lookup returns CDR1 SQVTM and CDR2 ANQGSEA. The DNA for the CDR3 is TGCAGCGCCTATAGCGGGGCAGTGACGTACGTC. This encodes CSAYSGAVTYV.